This T cell receptor (beta chain) was found in a study of Graves' ophthalmopathy and Graves' hyperthyroidism. Whole-study results and caveats: The model predicted progression of ophthalmopathy with a sensitivity of 70% to 71%, and its specificity was about 76%. Built on 13 signatures, a model told ophthalmopathy apart from stable hyperthyroidism with 85% to 90% sensitivity and less than 82% specificity.

The table lists this clonotype with a few counts. Its target is not known. Orbital computed tomography, thyroid ultrasound, TRAb, serum thyroxine and clinical symptoms formed the basis of diagnosis. Amplification of the TCR beta CDR3 regions used RNA transcripts (as template). Second-round multiplex PCR came after a first-round RT-PCR that employed HTBI primers. MiXCR was run by TCRdb on the multiplex PCR reads, yielding one entry per CDR3 protein. The table has about 550,000 distinct CDR3 sequences, less than 45% seen once; the top ten hold about 4.2%. This CDR3 region has 13 residues. Germline loops: CDR1 SGHNT, CDR2 YENEEA. V dropped 5 bases and J dropped 7 bases, with 11 bases sitting between them.

Sequencing was performed on peripheral blood or thyroid tissue (not recorded which). The receptor comes from an adult man with Graves' hyperthyroidism. The J gene is TRBJ2-2, the V gene TRBV11-3, with D possibly matching TRBD1 (5 bases). The CDR3 protein is CASSPGSGGELFF. The CDR3 DNA reads as TGTGCCAGCAGCCCAGGGTCGGGCGGGGAGCTGTTTTTT.